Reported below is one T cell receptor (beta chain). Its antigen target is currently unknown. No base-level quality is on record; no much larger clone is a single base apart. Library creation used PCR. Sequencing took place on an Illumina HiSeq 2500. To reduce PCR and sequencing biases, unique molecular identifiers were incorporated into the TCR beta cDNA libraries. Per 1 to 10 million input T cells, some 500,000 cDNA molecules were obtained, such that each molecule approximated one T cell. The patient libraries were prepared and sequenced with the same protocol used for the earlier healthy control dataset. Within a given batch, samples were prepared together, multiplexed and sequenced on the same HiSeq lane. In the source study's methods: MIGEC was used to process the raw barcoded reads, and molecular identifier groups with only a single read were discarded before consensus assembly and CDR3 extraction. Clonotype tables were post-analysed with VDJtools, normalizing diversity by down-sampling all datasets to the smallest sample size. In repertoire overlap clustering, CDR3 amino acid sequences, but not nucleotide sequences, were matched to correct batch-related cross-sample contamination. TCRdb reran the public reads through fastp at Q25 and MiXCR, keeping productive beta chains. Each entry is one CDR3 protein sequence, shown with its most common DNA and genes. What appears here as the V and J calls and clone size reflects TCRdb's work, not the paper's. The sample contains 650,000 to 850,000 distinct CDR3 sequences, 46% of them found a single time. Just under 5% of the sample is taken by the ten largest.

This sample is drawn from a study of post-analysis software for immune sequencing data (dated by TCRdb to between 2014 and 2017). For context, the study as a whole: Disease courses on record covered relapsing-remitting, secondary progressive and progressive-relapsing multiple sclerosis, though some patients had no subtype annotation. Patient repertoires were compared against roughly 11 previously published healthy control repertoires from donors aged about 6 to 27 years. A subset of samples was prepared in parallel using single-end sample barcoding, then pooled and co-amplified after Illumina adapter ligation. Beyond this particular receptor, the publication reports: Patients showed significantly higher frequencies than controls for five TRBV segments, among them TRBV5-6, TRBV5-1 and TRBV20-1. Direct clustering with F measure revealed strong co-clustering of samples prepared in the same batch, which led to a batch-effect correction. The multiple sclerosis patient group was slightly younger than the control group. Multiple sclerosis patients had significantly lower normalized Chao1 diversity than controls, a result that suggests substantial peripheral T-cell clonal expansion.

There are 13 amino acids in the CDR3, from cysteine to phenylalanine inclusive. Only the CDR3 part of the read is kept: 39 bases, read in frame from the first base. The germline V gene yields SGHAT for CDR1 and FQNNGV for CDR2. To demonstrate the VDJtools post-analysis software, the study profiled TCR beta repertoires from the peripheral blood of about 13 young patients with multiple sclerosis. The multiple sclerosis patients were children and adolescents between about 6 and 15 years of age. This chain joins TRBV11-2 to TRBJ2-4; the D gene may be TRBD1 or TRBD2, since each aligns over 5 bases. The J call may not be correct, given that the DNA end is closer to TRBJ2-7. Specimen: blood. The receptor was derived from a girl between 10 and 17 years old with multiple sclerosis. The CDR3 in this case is CASSRDALYEQYF. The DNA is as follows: TGTGCCAGCAGCCGGGACGCTCTCTACGAGCAGTACTTC.